The clone carrying this T cell receptor (beta chain) has more than one count but fewer than ten. Its specificity is unknown. The germline gives CDR1 SGHTA, CDR2 FQGNSA. Trimming cost V 2 bases and J 7 bases, with 9 bases left between them. The CDR3 loop spans 13 amino acids. The data were produced by immunoSEQ multiplex PCR, yet TCRdb's version contains in-frame clones alone and is incomplete. This sample has hundreds of thousands of clones, with 80% to 90% found just once. Treatment described: about 20 received Ad26.COV2.S at low or high dose, single or two shots; about five received placebo; per-sample allocation not given. Day 63 following the first vaccine or placebo injection was when the samples were taken. This specimen comes from a study of Ad26.COV2.S vaccination and SARS-CoV-2 variants. Study information: Administration of Ad26.COV2.S was intramuscular, either once or twice 56 days apart. Study-level findings and limits: Placebo recipients and vaccine recipients were similar in non-spike TCR breadth.

The gene calls are TRBV7-2 and TRBJ1-5; the D is unclear. The input for sequencing was peripheral blood, taken in a trial of Ad26.COV2.S vaccine versus placebo. The TCR comes from a person between 18 and 59 years old who received the Ad26.COV2.S COVID-19 vaccine or a placebo. DNA for the CDR3: TGTGCCAGCAGCTTATCTGAAAGGCAGCCCCAGCATTTT. This codes for CASSLSERQPQHF. Combining the CDR3 with reference TRBV7-2 and TRBJ1-5 gives the whole variable domain GAGVSQSPSNKVTEKGKDVELRCDPISGHTALYWYRQSLGQGLEFLIYFQGNSAPDKSGLPSDRFSAERTGGSVSTLTIQRTQQEDSAVYLCASSLSERQPQHFGDGTRLSIL.